The present T cell receptor (beta chain) was sequenced within a study of blood T cell repertoires in COVID-19. Libraries were prepared by immunoSEQ multiplex PCR; TCRdb keeps only in-frame clonotypes and omits some of them. The sample lists roughly 100,000 clones; almost 80% were seen once. V was clipped by 8 bases and J by 1 base; unmatched bases: 2. Germline CDR1 reads LNHDA; CDR2 reads SQIVND (reference sequence). The CDR3 loop spans 13 amino acids. This chain connects TRBV19 to TRBJ1-1; TRBD1 aligns across 9 bases. This sequence originates from a man between 60 and 70 years old with active or convalescent COVID-19. Sequenced: peripheral blood. The CDR3 DNA sequence: TGTGCCAGTCAGGACAGGGGGAACACTGAAGCTTTCTTT. Translating gives CASQDRGNTEAFF.